This T cell receptor beta chain is from a study of blood T cell repertoires in COVID-19. Only in-frame clones appear in the TCRdb table, and some are missing; sequencing was by immunoSEQ multiplex PCR. The repertoire holds hundreds of thousands of clones, with almost 90% as singletons. The CDR3 is made up of 13 amino acids. The gene calls are TRBV21-1 and TRBJ1-2. TRBV21-1 is noted as a pseudogene. The source is a man aged 25 to 40 who had been exposed to COVID-19. The sequencing input was PBMCs or T cells enriched from blood (not recorded which). Here the CDR3 reads CASSKAPGDGYTF. The CDR3 nucleotides read TGTGCCAGCAGCAAAGCGCCGGGTGATGGCTACACCTTC.